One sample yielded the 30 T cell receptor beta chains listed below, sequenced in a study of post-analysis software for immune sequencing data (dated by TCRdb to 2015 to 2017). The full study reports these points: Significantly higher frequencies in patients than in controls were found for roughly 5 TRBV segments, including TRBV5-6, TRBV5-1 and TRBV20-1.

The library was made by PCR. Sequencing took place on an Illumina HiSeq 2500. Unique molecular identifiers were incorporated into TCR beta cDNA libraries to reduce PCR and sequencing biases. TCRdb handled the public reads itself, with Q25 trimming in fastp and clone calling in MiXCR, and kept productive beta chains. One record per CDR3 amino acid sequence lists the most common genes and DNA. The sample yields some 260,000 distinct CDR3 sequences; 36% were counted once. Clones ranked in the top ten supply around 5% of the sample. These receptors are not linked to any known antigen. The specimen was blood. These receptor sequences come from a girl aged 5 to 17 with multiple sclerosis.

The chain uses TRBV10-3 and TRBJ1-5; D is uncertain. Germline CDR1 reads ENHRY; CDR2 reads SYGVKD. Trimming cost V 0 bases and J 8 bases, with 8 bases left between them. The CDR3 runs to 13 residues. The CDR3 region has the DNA TGTGCCATCAGTGAGTCCTCCCTGGAGCCCCAGCATTTT. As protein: CAISESSLEPQHF.

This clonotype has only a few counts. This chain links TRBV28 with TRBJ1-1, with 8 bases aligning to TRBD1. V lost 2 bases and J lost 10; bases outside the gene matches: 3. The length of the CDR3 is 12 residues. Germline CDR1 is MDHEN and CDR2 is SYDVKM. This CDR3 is CASSLGTGGAFF. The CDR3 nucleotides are TGTGCCAGCAGTTTAGGGACAGGAGGAGCTTTCTTT.

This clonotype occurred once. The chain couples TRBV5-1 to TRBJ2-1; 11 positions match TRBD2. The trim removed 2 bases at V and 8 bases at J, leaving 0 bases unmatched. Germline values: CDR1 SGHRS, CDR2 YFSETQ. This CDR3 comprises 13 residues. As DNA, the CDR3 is TGCGCCAGCAGCTTTAGCGGGAGGGATGAGCAGTTCTTC. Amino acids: CASSFSGRDEQFF. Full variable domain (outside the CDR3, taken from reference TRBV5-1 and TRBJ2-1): KAGVTQTPRYLIKTRGQQVTLSCSPISGHRSVSWYQQTPGQGLQFLFEYFSETQRNKGNFPGRFSGRQFSNSRSEMNVSTLELGDSALYLCASSFSGRDEQFFGPGTRLTVL.

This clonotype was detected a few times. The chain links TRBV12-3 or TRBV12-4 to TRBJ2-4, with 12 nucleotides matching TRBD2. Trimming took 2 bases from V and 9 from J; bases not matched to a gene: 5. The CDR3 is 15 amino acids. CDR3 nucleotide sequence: TGTGCCAGCAGTTTACTAGCGGGAGGGATAGGCATTCAGTACTTC. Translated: CASSLLAGGIGIQYF.

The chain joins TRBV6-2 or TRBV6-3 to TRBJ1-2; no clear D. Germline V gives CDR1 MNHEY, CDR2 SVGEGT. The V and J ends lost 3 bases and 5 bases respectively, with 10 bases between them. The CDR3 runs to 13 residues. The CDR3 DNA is TGTGCCAGCAGTTATTCCGGCGGTTATGGCTACACCTTC. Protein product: CASSYSGGYGYTF.

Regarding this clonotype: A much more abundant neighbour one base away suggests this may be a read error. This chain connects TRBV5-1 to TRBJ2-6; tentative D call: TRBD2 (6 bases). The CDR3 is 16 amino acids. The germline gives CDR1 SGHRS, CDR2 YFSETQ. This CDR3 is CAGSLEGPPGANVLTF. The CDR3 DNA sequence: TGCGCCGGCAGCTTGGAGGGACCTCCCGGGGCCAACGTCCTGACTTTC.

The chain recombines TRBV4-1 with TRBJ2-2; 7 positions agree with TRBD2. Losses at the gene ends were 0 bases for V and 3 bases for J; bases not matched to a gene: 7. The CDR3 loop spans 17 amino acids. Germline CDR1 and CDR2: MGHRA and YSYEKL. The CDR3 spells CASSQEAASGYTGELFF. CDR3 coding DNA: TGCGCCAGCAGCCAAGAAGCGGCTAGCGGATACACCGGGGAGCTGTTTTTT.

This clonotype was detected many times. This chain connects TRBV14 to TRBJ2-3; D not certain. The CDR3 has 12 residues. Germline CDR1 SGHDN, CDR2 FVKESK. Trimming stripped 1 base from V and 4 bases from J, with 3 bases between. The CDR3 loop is CASSQAPDTQYF. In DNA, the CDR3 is TGTGCCAGCAGCCAAGCCCCAGATACGCAGTATTTT. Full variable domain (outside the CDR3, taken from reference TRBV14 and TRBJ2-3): EAGVTQFPSHSVIEKGQTVTLRCDPISGHDNLYWYRRVMGKEIKFLLHFVKESKQDESGMPNNRFLAERTGGTYSTLKVQPAELEDSGVYFCASSQAPDTQYFGPGTRLTVL.

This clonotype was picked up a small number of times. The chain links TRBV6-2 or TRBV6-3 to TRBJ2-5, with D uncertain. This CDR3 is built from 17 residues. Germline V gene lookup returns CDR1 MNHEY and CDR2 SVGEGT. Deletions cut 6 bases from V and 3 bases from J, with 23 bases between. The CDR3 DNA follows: TGTGCCAGCAGGAGGCCCCAGCGCCCACCTCCCAAAGAGACCCAGTACTTC. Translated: CASRRPQRPPPKETQYF.

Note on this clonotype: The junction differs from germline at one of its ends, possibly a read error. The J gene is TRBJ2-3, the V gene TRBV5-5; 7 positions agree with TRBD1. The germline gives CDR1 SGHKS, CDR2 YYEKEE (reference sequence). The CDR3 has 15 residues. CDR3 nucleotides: TGTGCCAGCAGCTTACAGGGCTTAGGGACAGATGCGCAGTATTTT. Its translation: CASSLQGLGTDAQYF.

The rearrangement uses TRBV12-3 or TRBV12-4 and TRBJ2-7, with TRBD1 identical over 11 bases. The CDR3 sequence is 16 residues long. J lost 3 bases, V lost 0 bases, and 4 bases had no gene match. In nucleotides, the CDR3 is TGTGCCAGCAGTTTAGCGCAAGGGACAGGGGGCTACGAGCAGTACTTC. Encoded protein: CASSLAQGTGGYEQYF.

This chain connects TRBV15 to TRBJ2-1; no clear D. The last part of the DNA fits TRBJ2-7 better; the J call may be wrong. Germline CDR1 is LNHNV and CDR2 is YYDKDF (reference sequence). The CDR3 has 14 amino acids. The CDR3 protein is CATASKAGSGEQYF. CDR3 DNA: TGTGCCACCGCGTCAAAGGCAGGCTCTGGAGAGCAGTACTTC.

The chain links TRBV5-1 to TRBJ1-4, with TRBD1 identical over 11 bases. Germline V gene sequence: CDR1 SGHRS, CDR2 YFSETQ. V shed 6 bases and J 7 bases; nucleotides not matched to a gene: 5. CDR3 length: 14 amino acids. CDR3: CASTPGTGGEKLFF. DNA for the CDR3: TGCGCCAGCACTCCCGGGACAGGGGGTGAAAAACTGTTTTTT.

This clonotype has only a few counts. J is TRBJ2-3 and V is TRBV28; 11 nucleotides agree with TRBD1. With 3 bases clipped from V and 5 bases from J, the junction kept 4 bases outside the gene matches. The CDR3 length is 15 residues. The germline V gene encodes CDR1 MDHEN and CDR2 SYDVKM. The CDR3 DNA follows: TGTGCCAGCAGTTTGGGACAGGGGGTGCAAGATACGCAGTATTTT. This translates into CASSLGQGVQDTQYF.

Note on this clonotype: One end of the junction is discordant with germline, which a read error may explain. In nucleotides, the CDR3 is TGTGCCAGCAGCCTAGGGACAGGCTACGGGCAGTACTTC. As protein: CASSLGTGYGQYF. This sequence joins TRBV11-2 and TRBJ2-7; 8 nucleotides agree with TRBD1. Germline lookup yields CDR1 SGHAT and CDR2 FQNNGV. The CDR3 covers 13 residues.

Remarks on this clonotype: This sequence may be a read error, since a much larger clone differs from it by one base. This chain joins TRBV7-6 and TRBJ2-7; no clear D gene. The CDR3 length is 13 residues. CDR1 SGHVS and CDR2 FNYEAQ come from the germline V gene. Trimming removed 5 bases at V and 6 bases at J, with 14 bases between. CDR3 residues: CASSGVKRGEQYF. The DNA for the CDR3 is TGTGCCAGCAGCGGAGTTAAGAGAGGCGAGCAGTACTTC.

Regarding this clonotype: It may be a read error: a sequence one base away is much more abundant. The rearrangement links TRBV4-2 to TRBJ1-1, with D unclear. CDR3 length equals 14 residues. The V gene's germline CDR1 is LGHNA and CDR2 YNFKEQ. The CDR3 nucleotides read TGTGCCGGCAGCCAAGATCGGGTATCTGGGGAAGCTTTCTTT. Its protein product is CAGSQDRVSGEAFF.

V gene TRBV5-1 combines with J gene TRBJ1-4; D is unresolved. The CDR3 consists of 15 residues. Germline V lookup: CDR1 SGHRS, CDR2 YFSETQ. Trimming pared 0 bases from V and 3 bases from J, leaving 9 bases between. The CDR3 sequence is CASSLDGRANEKLFF. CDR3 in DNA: TGCGCCAGCAGCTTGGATGGGAGAGCTAATGAAAAACTGTTTTTT.

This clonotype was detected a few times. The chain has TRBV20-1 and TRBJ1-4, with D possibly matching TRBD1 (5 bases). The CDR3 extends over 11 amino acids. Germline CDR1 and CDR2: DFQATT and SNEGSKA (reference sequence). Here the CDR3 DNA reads TGCAGGGCAGACAGTGGGGAAAAACTGTTTTTT. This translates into CRADSGEKLFF.

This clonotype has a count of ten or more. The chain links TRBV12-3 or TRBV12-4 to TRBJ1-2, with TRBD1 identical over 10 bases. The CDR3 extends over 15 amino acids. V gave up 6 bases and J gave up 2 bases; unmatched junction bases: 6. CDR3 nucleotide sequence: TGTGCCAGCAGACCGGACAGGGGGTTGAACTATGGCTACACCTTC. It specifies CASRPDRGLNYGYTF.

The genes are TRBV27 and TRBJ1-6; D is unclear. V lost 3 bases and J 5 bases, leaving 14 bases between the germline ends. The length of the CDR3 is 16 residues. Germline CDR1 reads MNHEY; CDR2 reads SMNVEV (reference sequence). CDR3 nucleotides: TGTGCCAGCAGTTTTCAGCGACCGGTCAATAATTCACCCCTCCACTTT. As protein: CASSFQRPVNNSPLHF.

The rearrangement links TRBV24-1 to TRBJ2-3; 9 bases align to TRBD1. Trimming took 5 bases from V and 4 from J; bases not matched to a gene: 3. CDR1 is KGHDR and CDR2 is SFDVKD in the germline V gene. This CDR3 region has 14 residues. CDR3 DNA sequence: TGTGCCACCAGTGGGACAGGGGTACCAGATACGCAGTATTTT. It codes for CATSGTGVPDTQYF.

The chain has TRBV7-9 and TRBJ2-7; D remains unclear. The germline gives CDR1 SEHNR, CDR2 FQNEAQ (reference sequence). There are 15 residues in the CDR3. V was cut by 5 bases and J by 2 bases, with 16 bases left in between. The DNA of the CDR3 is TGTGCCAGCAGCCCCGAACTGGGCAGCACCTACGAGCAGTACTTC. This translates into CASSPELGSTYEQYF. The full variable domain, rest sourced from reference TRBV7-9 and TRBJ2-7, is DTGVSQNPRHKITKRGQNVTFRCDPISEHNRLYWYRQTLGQGPEFLTYFQNEAQLEKSRLLSDRFSAERPKGSFSTLEIQRTEQGDSAMYLCASSPELGSTYEQYFGPGTRLTVT.

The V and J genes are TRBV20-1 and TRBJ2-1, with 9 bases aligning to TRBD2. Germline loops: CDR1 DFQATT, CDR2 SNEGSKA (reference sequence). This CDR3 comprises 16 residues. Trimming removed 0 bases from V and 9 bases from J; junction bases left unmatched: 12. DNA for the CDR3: TGCAGTGCTAGAGATCCCGGGACTAGCAGAATGTTTGAGCAGTTCTTC. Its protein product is CSARDPGTSRMFEQFF.

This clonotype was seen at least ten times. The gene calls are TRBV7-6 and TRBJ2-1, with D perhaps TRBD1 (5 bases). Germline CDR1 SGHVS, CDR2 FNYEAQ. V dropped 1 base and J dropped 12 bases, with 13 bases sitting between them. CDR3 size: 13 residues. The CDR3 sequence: CASSLGRGQGQFF. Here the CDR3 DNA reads TGTGCCAGCAGCTTAGGGCGTGGGCAGGGGCAGTTCTTC.

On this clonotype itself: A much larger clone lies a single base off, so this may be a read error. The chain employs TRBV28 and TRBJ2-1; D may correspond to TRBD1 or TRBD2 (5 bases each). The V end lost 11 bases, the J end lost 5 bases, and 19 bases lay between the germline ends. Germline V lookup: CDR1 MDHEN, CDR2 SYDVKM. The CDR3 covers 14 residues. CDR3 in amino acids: CAGIPPGTHNEQFF. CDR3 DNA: TGTGCCGGCATTCCCCCGGGGACCCACAATGAGCAGTTCTTC.

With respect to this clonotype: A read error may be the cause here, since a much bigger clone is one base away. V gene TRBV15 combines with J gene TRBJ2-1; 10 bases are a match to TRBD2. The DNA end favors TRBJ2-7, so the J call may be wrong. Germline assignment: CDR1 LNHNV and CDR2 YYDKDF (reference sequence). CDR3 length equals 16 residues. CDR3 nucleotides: TGTGCCACCAGCGGTCAAGGACTAGCGGCCTACAATGAGCAGTACTTC. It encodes CATSGQGLAAYNEQYF.

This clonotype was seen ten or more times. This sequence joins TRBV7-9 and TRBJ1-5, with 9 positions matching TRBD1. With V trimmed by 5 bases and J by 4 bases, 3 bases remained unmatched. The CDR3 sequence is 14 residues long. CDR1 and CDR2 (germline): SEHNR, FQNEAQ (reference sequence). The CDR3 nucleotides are TGTGCCAGCAGCCCGGGACAGGGAAATCAGCCCCAGCATTTT. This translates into CASSPGQGNQPQHF.

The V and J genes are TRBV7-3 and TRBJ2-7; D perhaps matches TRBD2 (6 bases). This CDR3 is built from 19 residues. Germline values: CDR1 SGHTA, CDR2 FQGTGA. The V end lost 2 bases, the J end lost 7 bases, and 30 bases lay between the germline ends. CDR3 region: CASSLLRSGWRSSYNEQYF. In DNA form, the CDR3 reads TGTGCCAGCAGCTTACTTAGGAGCGGGTGGCGTAGCTCCTACAATGAGCAGTACTTC.

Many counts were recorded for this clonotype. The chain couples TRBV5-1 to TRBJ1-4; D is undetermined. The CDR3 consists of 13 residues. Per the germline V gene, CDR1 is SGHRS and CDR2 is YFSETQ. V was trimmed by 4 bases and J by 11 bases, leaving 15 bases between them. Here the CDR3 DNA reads TGCGCCAGCAGCACGGAACGGAGGAATAAACTGTTTTTT. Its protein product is CASSTERRNKLFF.